The 17 T cell receptor beta chains below were found in one sample sequenced in a study of cytomegalovirus exposure and HLA in healthy donors. The PCR contained 60 Vbeta and 13 Jbeta primers. Clones were sequenced by immunoSEQ multiplex PCR, and TCRdb holds only the in-frame ones, with some missing. The profile shows fewer than 250,000 clones, roughly 77% of them singletons. The source material was PBMCs. All receptors come from a male donor in good health and CMV-seropositive.

The rearrangement uses TRBV28 and TRBJ2-2; TRBD1 matches 10 bases. Germline loops: CDR1 MDHEN, CDR2 SYDVKM. This CDR3 has 14 residues. Germline trimming cut 6 bases from V and 8 bases from J; bases unmatched to any gene: 6. In nucleotides, the CDR3 is TGTGCCAGCAGACCGACAGGGGGCGCGGGGGAGCTGTTTTTT. Amino acids: CASRPTGGAGELFF.

The chain couples TRBV7-9 to TRBJ2-7; weak D call: TRBD2 (6 bases). Germline CDR1 reads SEHNR; CDR2 reads FQNEAQ (reference sequence). The CDR3 has 16 residues. V lost 7 bases and J lost 2, with 21 bases in between. The CDR3 DNA is TGTGCCAGCACCGCTCCGAGGGGAGGTCCCCCCTACGAGCAGTACTTC. Translating it yields CASTAPRGGPPYEQYF.

The chain joins TRBV7-2 to TRBJ1-1, with D tentatively TRBD1 (5 bases). The CDR3 extends over 13 amino acids. Germline assignment: CDR1 SGHTA and CDR2 FQGNSA. V lost 1 base to trimming and J lost 4 bases, with 7 bases between them. The CDR3 loop reads CASSLGTSTEAFF. CDR3 in DNA: TGTGCCAGCAGCTTAGGGACAAGCACTGAAGCTTTCTTT. The whole variable domain, filled in from reference TRBV7-2 and TRBJ1-1, reads GAGVSQSPSNKVTEKGKDVELRCDPISGHTALYWYRQSLGQGLEFLIYFQGNSAPDKSGLPSDRFSAERTGGSVSTLTIQRTQQEDSAVYLCASSLGTSTEAFFGQGTRLTVV.

The chain joins TRBV7-9 to TRBJ1-1; D is unresolved. The V gene's germline CDR1 is SEHNR and CDR2 FQNEAQ (reference sequence). The CDR3 runs 14 residues. Deletions cut 1 base from V and 5 bases from J, with 11 bases between. The chain's CDR3 is CASSLEGELTEAFF. CDR3 nucleotides: TGTGCCAGCAGCTTAGAGGGAGAATTGACTGAAGCTTTCTTT.

This clone came up once. The rearrangement uses TRBV28 and TRBJ2-2, with 10 bases fitting TRBD2. This CDR3 contains 16 residues. Germline CDR1 is MDHEN and CDR2 is SYDVKM. Germline trimming cut 2 bases from V and 7 bases from J; bases unmatched to any gene: 7. CDR3 DNA: TGTGCCAGCAGTTTAGTCCTAGCGGGAGACCTCGGGGAGCTGTTTTTT. This codes for CASSLVLAGDLGELFF.

The CDR3 is CASSPEGNTIYF. CDR3 sequence (DNA): TGCGCCAGCAGCCCGGAGGGAAACACCATATATTTT. The V call is TRBV5-1, the J call TRBJ1-3, with D unresolved. This CDR3 comprises 12 residues. Germline lookup yields CDR1 SGHRS and CDR2 YFSETQ. V lost 4 bases to trimming and J lost 4 bases, with 6 bases between them.

The CDR3 DNA reads as TGTGCCATCGGGCTTAGGGGTGAAGCTTTCTTT. This gives the protein CAIGLRGEAFF. This chain connects TRBV10-3 to TRBJ1-1; D is possibly TRBD1 (5 bases). Germline V gene data show CDR1 as ENHRY and CDR2 as SYGVKD. Deletions cut 8 bases from V and 7 bases from J, with 11 bases between. The CDR3 is 11 amino acids.

The chain employs TRBV12-2 and TRBJ1-1. TRBV12-2 represents a pseudogene. The CDR3 is 14 amino acids. Here the CDR3 DNA reads TGTGCAAGTCGCCCCTTACTCCGCGGCACTGAAGCTTTCTTT. It codes for CASRPLLRGTEAFF.

The chain joins TRBV7-2 to TRBJ2-1; perhaps TRBD1 as D (5 bases). The CDR3 contains 13 residues. Germline V CDR1 and CDR2: SGHTA, FQGNSA. V lost 11 bases, J lost 8 bases, and 19 bases lay in between. The CDR3 DNA reads TGTGCCGACAGACAGACAGAACGTTATGAGCAGTTCTTC. Translated, it gives CADRQTERYEQFF.

The V and J genes are TRBV11-3 and TRBJ2-1; 7 positions match TRBD2. CDR1 is SGHNT and CDR2 is YENEEA in the germline V gene. CDR3 length: 14 residues. V lost 8 bases, J lost 4 bases, and 8 bases stayed unmatched. CDR3: CASASSGDYNEQFF. CDR3 sequence (DNA): TGTGCCAGCGCGTCCAGCGGGGATTACAATGAGCAGTTCTTC.

There are a few counts of this clone. CDR3 protein: CAISESGGGPTDTQYF. The CDR3 nucleotides are TGTGCCATCAGTGAGTCTGGGGGAGGGCCCACAGATACGCAGTATTTT. The gene calls are TRBV10-3 and TRBJ2-3, with TRBD2 identical over 7 bases. The CDR3 is 16 residues long. With V trimmed by 0 bases and J by 2 bases, 5 bases remained unmatched. CDR1 is ENHRY and CDR2 is SYGVKD in the germline V gene.

This clone was counted a few times. The chain is built from TRBV6-1 and TRBJ1-1; 9 bases match TRBD1. The CDR3 has 12 amino acids. Trimming cost V 11 bases and J 10 bases; bases outside gene matches: 11. CDR1 MNHNS and CDR2 SASEGT come from the germline V gene. CDR3 sequence reads: CAGREGQGSAFF. The CDR3 DNA follows: TGTGCCGGTCGAGAGGGACAGGGTTCAGCTTTCTTT.

V is TRBV6-4 and J is TRBJ2-7, with D perhaps matching TRBD1 (5 bases). From germline, CDR1 is MRHNA and CDR2 SNTAGT. V shed 6 bases and J shed 3 bases, with 9 bases lying between them. The CDR3 contains 12 residues. This CDR3 reads CASRVTGYEQYF. CDR3 sequence (DNA): TGTGCCAGCAGAGTTACAGGCTACGAGCAGTACTTC.

V and J are TRBV20-1 and TRBJ2-7; D uncertain. V was trimmed by 3 bases and J by 2 bases, leaving 5 bases between them. This CDR3 is 11 amino acids long. Germline assignment: CDR1 DFQATT and CDR2 SNEGSKA (reference sequence). The DNA of the CDR3 is TGCAGTGCTAGGGCCCCCTACGAGCAGTACTTC. Protein: CSARAPYEQYF.

This clone came up once. The chain is built from TRBV5-1 and TRBJ2-7, with 7 positions matching TRBD2. The germline V gene encodes CDR1 SGHRS and CDR2 YFSETQ. The CDR3 is 13 residues long. The V gene end was trimmed by 5 bases and the J gene end by 3 bases; junction bases not matched to a gene: 5. DNA for the CDR3: TGCGCCAGCAGGCTAGCGGCAAACTACGAGCAGTACTTC. Its translation is CASRLAANYEQYF.

The CDR3: CASSLGQLHTDTQYF. The DNA of the CDR3 is TGTGCCAGCAGCCTAGGACAGCTTCACACAGATACGCAGTATTTT. J is TRBJ2-3 and V is TRBV11-1; D might be TRBD1 (6 bases). The germline V gene has CDR1 SGHAT and CDR2 FQDESV (reference sequence). V was shortened by 5 bases and J by 2 bases, with 14 bases between the two germline ends. The CDR3 sequence is 15 residues long.

This sequence joins TRBV5-4 and TRBJ2-2; D is possibly TRBD2 (6 bases). This CDR3 region has 15 residues. V was shortened by 4 bases and J by 5 bases, with 15 bases between the two germline ends. Germline CDR1 reads SGHNT; CDR2 reads YYREEE (reference sequence). The DNA for the CDR3 is TGTGCCAGCAGCCCGCGGGGTGTTGAGACCGGGGAGCTGTTTTTT. It encodes CASSPRGVETGELFF.